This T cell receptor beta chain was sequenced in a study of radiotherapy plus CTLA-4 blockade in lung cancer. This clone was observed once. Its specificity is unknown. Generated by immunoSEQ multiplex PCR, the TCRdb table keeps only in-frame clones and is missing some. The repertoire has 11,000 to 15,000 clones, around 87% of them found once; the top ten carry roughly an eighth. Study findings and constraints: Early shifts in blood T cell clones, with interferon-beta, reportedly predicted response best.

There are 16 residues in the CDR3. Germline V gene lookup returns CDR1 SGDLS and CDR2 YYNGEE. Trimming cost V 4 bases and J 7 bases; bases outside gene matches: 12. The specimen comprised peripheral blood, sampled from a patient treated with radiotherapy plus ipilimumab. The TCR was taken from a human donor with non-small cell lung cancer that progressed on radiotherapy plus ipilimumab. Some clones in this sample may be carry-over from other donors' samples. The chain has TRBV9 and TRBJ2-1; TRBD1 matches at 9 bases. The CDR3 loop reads CASSNPAGQGRNEQFF. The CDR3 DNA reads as TGTGCCAGCAGCAACCCCGCGGGACAGGGTCGAAATGAGCAGTTCTTC.